Listed here are 5 T cell receptor beta chains from one sample, sequenced in a study of early T cells in non-severe SARS-CoV-2 infection. TCRdb re-called the 5' RACE reads with MiXCR, one entry per CDR3 protein. The sample consists of tens of thousands of distinct CDR3 sequences, around 9.1% of them appearing once. Source material: whole blood. The receptors stem from an adult who was a healthcare worker with PCR-confirmed SARS-CoV-2 infection or an uninfected control (not recorded which).

In regard to this clonotype: The junction departs from germline at one end; a sequencing error may be responsible. The rearrangement links TRBV5-8 to TRBJ1-1; the D is unclear. The CDR3 length is 16 residues. In germline, CDR1 is SGHTS, CDR2 YDEGEE. The chain's CDR3 is CVSSPFITLYDTEAFF. The CDR3 nucleotides are TGTGTCAGCAGCCCCTTTATCACACTGTACGACACTGAAGCTTTCTTT.

This clonotype was observed many times. The chain joins TRBV20-1 to TRBJ2-3; D perhaps matches TRBD2 (5 bases). V lost 0 bases, J lost 0 bases, and 13 bases lay in between. The CDR3 is made up of 16 amino acids. The germline V gene encodes CDR1 DFQATT and CDR2 SNEGSKA (reference sequence). The CDR3 DNA sequence: TGCAGTGCTAGAGACCTCGCCGCGGGTAGCACAGATACGCAGTATTTT. This gives the protein CSARDLAAGSTDTQYF.

With respect to this clonotype: A much larger clone differs from this one at a single base, so this may be a read error. The V and J genes are TRBV20-1 and TRBJ2-2; D may be TRBD2 (5 bases). The CDR3 runs 11 residues. The germline V gene has CDR1 DFQATT and CDR2 SNEGSKA (reference sequence). CDR3: CSARVTGELLF. CDR3 coding DNA: TGCAGTGCTAGAGTGACCGGGGAGCTGCTTTTT.

This clonotype was recorded many times. The V call is TRBV15, the J call TRBJ1-1; TRBD1 might be the D (6 bases). Between the trimmed V and J ends, which lost 6 bases and 7 bases, there was a span of 9 bases. CDR1 and CDR2 (germline): LNHNV, YYDKDF (reference sequence). The CDR3 contains 11 residues. CDR3 nucleotide sequence: TGTGCCACCAGAGAGGGGGATGAAGCTTTCTTT. It codes for CATREGDEAFF.

This clonotype was detected ten times or more. V is TRBV11-3 and J is TRBJ1-1, with D uncertain. The V gene lost 4 bases and the J gene lost 8 bases, with 11 bases spanning the gap. Germline CDR1 SGHNT, CDR2 YENEEA. CDR3 length: 12 amino acids. DNA for the CDR3: TGTGCCAGCAGCTCACGACAAGGCGAAGCTTTCTTT. This sequence encodes CASSSRQGEAFF.